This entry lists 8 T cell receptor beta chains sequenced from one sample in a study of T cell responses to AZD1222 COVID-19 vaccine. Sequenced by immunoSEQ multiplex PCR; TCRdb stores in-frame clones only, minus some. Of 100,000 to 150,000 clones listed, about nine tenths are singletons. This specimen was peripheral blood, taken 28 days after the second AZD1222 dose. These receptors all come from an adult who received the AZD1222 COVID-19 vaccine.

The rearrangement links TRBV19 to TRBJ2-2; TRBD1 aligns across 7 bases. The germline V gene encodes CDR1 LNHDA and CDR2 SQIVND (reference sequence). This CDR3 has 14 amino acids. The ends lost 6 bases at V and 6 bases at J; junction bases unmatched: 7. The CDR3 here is CASRQQGISGELFF. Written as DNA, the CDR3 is TGTGCCAGTAGACAACAGGGGATTTCCGGGGAGCTGTTTTTT.

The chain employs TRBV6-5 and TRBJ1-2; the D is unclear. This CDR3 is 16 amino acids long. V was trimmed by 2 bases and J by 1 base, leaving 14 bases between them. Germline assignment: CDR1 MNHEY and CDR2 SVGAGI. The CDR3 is CASSYMLGNLNYGYTF. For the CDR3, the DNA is TGTGCCAGCAGTTACATGTTAGGCAACCTTAACTATGGCTACACCTTC.

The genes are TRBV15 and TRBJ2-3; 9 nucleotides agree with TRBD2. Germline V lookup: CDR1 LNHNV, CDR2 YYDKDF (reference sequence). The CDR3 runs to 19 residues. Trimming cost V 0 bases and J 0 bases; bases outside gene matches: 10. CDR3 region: CATSRDRRLAGPSTDTQYF. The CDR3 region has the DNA TGTGCCACCAGCAGAGATAGGCGCCTAGCGGGGCCTAGCACAGATACGCAGTATTTT.

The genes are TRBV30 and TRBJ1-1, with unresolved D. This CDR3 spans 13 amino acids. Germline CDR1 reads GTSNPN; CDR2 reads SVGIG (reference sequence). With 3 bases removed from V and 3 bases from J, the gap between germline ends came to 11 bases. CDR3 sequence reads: CAWSEDSYTEAFF. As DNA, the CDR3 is TGTGCCTGGAGCGAGGACTCGTACACTGAAGCTTTCTTT.

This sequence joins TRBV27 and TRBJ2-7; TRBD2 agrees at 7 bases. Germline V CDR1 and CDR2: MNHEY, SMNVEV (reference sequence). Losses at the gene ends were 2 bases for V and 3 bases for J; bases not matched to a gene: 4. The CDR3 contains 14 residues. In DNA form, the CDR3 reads TGTGCCAGCAGTTTACGGGAGGTTGGCTACGAGCAGTACTTC. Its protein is CASSLREVGYEQYF.

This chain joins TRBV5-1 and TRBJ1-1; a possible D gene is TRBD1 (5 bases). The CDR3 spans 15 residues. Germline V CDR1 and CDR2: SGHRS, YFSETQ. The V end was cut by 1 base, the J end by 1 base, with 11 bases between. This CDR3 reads CASSLRLGENTEAFF. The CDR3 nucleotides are TGCGCCAGCAGCTTGCGTTTGGGGGAGAACACTGAAGCTTTCTTT.

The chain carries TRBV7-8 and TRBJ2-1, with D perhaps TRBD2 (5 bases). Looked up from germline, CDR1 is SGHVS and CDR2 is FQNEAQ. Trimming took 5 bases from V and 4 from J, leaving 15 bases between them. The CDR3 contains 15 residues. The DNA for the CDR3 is TGTGCCAGCAGCCCCGGGGTAGCGACTTACAATGAGCAGTTCTTC. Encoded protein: CASSPGVATYNEQFF.

As DNA, the CDR3 is TGTGCCAGCAGCTTGAGCGGGGGGCCACCGCACGGCTACACCTTC. This gives the protein CASSLSGGPPHGYTF. The chain couples TRBV5-4 to TRBJ1-2, with TRBD1 as a possible D gene (6 bases). Between the trimmed V and J ends, which lost 1 base and 8 bases, there was a span of 18 bases. In germline, CDR1 is SGHNT, CDR2 YYREEE (reference sequence). This CDR3 is 15 amino acids long.